In its sample, the clone carrying this T cell receptor beta chain was seen many times. No antigen is known for it. Via MiXCR, TCRdb re-called the 5' RACE reads, giving one row per CDR3 protein. The table records roughly 76,000 distinct CDR3 sequences, roughly 14% of them present only once. V lost 0 bases and J 6 bases, leaving 9 bases between the germline ends. Germline loops: CDR1 LNHNV, CDR2 YYDKDF (reference sequence). This CDR3 is built from 14 residues. The data were obtained in a study of neurological immune-mediated disorders. Study-level findings and limits: None of the CDR3 amino acid sequences in expanded clones turned up in more than one subject, which points to private repertoires in all groups. Falling below healthy controls, multiple sclerosis showed the least TCR clonal expansion, while HTLV-1-associated myelopathy showed the most.

The chain links TRBV15 to TRBJ2-1; D is unclear. The TCR sequence derives from a woman between 50 and 59 years old in good health. Source material: PBMCs. The CDR3 protein is CATSRDLVSNEQFF. In DNA form, the CDR3 reads TGTGCCACCAGCAGAGACTTGGTATCCAATGAGCAGTTCTTC.